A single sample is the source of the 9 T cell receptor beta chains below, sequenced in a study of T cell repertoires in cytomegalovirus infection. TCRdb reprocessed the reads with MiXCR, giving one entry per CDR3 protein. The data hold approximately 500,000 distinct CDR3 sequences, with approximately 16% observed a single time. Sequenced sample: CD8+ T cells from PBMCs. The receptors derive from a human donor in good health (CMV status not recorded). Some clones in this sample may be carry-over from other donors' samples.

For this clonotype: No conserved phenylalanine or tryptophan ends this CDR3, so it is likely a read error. The CDR3 DNA is TGTGCCGGAGGGCAGGACAGGGAGGGAAATGAGCAGTTCTTA. It codes for CAGGQDREGNEQFL. This rearrangement joins TRBV28 to TRBJ2-1; a possible D gene is TRBD1 (8 bases). The V gene lost 11 bases and the J gene lost 7 bases, with 21 bases spanning the gap. The CDR3 has 14 residues. Germline V lookup: CDR1 MDHEN, CDR2 SYDVKM.

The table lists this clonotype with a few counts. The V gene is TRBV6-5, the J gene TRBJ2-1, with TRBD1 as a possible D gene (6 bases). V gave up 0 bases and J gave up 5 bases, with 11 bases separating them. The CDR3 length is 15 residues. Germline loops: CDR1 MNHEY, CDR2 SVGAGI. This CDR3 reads CASSYSGQFNNEQFF. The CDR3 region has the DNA TGTGCCAGCAGTTACTCAGGACAGTTTAACAATGAGCAGTTCTTC.

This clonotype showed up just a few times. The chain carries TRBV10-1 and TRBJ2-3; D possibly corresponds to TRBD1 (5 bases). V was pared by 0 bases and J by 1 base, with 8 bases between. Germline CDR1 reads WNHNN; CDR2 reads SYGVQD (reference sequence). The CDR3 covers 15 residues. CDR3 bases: TGCGCCAGCAGTGAGTCTGAGACAGGCACAGATACGCAGTATTTT. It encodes CASSESETGTDTQYF.

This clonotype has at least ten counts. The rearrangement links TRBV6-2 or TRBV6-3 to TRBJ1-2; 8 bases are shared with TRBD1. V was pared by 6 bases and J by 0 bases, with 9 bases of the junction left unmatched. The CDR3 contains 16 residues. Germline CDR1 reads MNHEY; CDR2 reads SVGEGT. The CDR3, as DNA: TGTGCCAGCAGCTCTCAGCAGGGGGCGACTAACTATGGCTACACCTTC. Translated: CASSSQQGATNYGYTF.

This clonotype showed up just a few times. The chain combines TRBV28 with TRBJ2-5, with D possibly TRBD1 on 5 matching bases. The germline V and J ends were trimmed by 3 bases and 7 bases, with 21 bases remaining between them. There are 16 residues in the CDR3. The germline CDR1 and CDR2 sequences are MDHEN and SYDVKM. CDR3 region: CASSFLGAVGIGTQYF. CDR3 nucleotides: TGTGCCAGCAGTTTCCTAGGGGCCGTAGGAATAGGGACCCAGTACTTC.

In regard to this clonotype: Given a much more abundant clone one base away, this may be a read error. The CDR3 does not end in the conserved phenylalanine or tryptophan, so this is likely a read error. CDR3 in DNA: TGTGCCAGCAGTTTCCCGCTACCGGGGACAGGGTCTAGCTCTGGGGCCAACGTCCTGACTTTA. It encodes CASSFPLPGTGSSSGANVLTL. The chain carries TRBV12-3 or TRBV12-4 and TRBJ2-6, with 9 bases identical to TRBD1. With V trimmed by 3 bases and J by 0 bases, 15 bases remained unmatched. This CDR3 comprises 21 residues.

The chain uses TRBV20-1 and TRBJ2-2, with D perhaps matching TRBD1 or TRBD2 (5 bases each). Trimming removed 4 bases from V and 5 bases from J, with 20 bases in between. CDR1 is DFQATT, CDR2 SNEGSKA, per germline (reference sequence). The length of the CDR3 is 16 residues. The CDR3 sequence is CSATRPVGRVTGELFF. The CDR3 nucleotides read TGCAGTGCTACCAGACCCGTGGGGCGGGTTACCGGGGAGCTGTTTTTT.

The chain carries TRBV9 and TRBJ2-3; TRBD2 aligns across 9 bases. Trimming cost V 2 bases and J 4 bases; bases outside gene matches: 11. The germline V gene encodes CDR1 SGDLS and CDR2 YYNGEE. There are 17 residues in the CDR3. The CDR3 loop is CASSVPRRGGASDTQYF. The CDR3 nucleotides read TGTGCCAGCAGCGTCCCCCGGCGCGGGGGGGCCTCAGATACGCAGTATTTT.

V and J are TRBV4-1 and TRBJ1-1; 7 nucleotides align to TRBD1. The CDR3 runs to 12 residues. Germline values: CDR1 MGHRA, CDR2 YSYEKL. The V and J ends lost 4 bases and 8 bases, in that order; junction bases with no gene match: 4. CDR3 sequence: CASSLIQGEAFF. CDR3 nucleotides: TGCGCCAGCAGCCTCATACAGGGGGAAGCTTTCTTT.